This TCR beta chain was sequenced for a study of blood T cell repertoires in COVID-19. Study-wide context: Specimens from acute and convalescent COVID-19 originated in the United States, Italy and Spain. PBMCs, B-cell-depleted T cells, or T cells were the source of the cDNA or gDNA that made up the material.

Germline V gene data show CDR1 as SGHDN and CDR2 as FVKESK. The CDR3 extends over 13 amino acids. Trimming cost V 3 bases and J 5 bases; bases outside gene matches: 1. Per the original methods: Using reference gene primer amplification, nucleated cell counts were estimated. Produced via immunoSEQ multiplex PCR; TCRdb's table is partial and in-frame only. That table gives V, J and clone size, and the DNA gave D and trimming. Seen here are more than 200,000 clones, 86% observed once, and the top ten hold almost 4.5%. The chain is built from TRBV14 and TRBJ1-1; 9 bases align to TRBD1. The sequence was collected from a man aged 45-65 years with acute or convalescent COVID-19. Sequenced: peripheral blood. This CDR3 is CASSQGQGTEAFF. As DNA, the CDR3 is TGTGCCAGCAGCCAGGGACAGGGAACTGAAGCTTTCTTT.